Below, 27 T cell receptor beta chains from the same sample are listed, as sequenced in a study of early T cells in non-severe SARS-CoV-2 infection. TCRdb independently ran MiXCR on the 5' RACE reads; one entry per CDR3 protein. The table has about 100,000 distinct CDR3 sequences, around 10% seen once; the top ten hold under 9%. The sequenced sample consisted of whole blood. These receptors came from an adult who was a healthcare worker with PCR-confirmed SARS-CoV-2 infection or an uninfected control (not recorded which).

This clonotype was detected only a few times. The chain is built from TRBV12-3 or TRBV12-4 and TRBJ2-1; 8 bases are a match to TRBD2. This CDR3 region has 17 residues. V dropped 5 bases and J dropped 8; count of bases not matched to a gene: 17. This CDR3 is CASSPDPPGLEFYEQFF. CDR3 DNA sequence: TGTGCCAGCAGTCCTGATCCGCCGGGACTAGAGTTTTATGAGCAGTTCTTC.

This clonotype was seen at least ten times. The CDR3 sequence is CASLVGDEAFF. The DNA for the CDR3 is TGTGCCAGCCTAGTAGGGGATGAAGCTTTCTTT. The chain has TRBV6-6 and TRBJ1-1; possibly TRBD1 for D (5 bases). The V and J ends lost 8 bases and 7 bases respectively, with 11 bases between them. The CDR3 has 11 amino acids. Germline CDR1 MNHNY, CDR2 SVGAGI (reference sequence).

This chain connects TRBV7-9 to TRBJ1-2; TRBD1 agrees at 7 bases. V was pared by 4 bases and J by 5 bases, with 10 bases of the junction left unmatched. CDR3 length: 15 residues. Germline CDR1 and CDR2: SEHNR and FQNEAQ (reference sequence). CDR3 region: CASSSDREDRYGYTF. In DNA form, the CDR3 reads TGTGCCAGCAGCTCCGACAGGGAAGATCGGTATGGCTACACCTTC.

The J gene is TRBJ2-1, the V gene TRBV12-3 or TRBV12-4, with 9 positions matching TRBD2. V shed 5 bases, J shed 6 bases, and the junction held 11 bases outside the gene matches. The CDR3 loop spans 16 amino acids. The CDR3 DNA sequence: TGTGCCAGCAGTCCATCCCGCGGGGGGGCCCCCAATGAGCAGTTCTTC. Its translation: CASSPSRGGAPNEQFF.

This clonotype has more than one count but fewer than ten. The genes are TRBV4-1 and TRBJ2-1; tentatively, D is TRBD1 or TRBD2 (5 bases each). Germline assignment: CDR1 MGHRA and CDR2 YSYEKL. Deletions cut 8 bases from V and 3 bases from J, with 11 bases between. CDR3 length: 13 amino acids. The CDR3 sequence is CASQEGRYNEQFF. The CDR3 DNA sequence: TGCGCCAGCCAAGAGGGACGCTACAATGAGCAGTTCTTC.

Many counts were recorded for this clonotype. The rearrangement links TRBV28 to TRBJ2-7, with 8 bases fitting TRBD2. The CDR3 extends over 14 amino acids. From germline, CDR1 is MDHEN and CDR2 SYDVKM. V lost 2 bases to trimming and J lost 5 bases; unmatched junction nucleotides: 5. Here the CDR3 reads CASSLPGGRNEQYF. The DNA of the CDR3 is TGTGCCAGCAGTTTACCGGGGGGGCGGAACGAGCAGTACTTC.

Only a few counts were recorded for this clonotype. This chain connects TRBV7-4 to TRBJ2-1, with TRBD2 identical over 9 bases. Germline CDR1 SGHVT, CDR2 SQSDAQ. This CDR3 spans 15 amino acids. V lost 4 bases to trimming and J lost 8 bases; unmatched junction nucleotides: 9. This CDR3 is CASSSLDSGSDEQFF. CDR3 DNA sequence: TGTGCCAGCAGCTCCTTGGATAGCGGGAGCGATGAGCAGTTCTTC.

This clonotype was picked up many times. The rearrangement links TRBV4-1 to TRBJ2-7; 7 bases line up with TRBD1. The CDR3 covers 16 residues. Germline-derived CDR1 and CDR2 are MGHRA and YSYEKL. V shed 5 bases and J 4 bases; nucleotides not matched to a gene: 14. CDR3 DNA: TGCGCCAGCAGCGGTGGTCCCGGGACAGAGAATTACGAGCAGTACTTC. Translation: CASSGGPGTENYEQYF.

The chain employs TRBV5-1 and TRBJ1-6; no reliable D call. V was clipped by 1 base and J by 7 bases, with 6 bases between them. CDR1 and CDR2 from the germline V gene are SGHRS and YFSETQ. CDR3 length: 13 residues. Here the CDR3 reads CASSLRRNSPLHF. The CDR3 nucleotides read TGCGCCAGCAGCTTGCGGCGGAATTCACCCCTCCACTTT.

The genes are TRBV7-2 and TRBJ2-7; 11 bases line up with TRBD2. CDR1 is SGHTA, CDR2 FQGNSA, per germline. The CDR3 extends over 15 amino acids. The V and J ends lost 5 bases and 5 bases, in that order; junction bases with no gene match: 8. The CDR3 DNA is TGTGCCAGCAGCGAACCGGGACTAGCGGTCCACGAGCAGTACTTC. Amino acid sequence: CASSEPGLAVHEQYF.

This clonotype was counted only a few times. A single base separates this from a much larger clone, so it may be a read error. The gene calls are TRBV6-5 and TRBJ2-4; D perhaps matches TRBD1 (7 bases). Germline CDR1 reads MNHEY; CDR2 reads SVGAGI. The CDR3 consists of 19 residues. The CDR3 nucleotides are TGTGTCAGCAGCCCACTCTTTACCTCTGGAGGGGGCCGGGGAAACATTCAGTACTTC. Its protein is CVSSPLFTSGGGRGNIQYF.

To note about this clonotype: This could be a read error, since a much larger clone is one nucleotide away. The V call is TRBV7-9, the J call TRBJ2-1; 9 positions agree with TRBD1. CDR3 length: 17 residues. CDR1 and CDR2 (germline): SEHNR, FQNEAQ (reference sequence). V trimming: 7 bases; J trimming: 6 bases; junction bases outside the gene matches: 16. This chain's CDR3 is CASNLGELGQGSNEQFF. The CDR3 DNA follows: TGTGCCAGCAACCTAGGGGAGCTGGGACAGGGAAGCAATGAGCAGTTCTTC.

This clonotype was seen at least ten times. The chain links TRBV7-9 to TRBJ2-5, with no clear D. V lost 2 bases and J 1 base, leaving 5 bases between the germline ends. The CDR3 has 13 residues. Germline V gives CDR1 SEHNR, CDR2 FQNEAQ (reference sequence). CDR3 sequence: CASSLLGQETQYF. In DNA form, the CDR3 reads TGTGCCAGCAGCTTATTAGGCCAAGAGACCCAGTACTTC. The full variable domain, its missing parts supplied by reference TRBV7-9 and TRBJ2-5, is DTGVSQNPRHKITKRGQNVTFRCDPISEHNRLYWYRQTLGQGPEFLTYFQNEAQLEKSRLLSDRFSAERPKGSFSTLEIQRTEQGDSAMYLCASSLLGQETQYFGPGTRLLVL.

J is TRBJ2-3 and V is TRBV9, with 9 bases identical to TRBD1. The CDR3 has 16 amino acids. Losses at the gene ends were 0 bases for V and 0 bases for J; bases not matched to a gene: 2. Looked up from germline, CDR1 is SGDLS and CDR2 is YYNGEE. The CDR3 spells CASSVGQGVSTDTQYF. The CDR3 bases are TGTGCCAGCAGCGTAGGACAGGGGGTTAGCACAGATACGCAGTATTTT.

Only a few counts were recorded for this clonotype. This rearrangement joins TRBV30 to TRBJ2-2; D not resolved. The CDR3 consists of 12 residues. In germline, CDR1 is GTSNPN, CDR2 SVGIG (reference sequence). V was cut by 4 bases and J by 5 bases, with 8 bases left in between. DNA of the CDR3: TGTGCCTGGACAGGTGGGACCGGGGAGCTGTTTTTT. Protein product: CAWTGGTGELFF.

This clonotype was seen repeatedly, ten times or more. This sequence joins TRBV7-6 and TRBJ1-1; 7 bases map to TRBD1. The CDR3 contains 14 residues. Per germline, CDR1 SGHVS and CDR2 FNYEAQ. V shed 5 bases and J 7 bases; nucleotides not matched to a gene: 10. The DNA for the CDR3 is TGTGCCAGCAGCCCGGGACAGAAGGGTCTTGAAGCTTTCTTT. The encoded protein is CASSPGQKGLEAFF.

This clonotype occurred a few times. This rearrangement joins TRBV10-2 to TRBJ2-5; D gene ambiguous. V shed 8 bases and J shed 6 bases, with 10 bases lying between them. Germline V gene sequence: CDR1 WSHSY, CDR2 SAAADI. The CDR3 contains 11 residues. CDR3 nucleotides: TGCGCCAGCGGTCGTGAGAAGACCCAGTACTTC. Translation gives CASGREKTQYF.

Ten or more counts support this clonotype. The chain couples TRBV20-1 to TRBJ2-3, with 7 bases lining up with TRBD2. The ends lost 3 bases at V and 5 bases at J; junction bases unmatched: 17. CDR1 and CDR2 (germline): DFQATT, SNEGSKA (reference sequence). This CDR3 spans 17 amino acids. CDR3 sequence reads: CSARGVLRGRTGDTQYF. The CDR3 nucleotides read TGCAGTGCTAGGGGGGTCCTACGCGGGAGAACGGGAGATACGCAGTATTTT.

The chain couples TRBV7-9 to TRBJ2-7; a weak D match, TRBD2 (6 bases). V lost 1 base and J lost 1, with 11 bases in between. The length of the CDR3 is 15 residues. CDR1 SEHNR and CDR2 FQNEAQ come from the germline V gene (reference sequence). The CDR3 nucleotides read TGTGCCAGCAGCTTAGTTGGGACTTATTCCTACGAGCAGTACTTC. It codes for CASSLVGTYSYEQYF.

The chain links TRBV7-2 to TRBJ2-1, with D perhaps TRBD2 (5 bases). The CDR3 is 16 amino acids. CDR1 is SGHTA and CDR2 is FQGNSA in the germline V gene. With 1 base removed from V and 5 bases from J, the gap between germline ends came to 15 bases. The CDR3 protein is CASSLGVFSGNNEQFF. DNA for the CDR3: TGTGCCAGCAGCTTAGGGGTTTTCAGCGGAAACAATGAGCAGTTCTTC.

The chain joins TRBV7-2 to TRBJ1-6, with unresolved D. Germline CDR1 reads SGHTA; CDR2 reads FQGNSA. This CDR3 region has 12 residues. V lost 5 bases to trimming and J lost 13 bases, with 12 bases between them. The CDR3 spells CASSPDSGPLHF. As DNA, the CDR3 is TGTGCCAGCAGCCCAGATTCAGGTCCCCTCCACTTT.

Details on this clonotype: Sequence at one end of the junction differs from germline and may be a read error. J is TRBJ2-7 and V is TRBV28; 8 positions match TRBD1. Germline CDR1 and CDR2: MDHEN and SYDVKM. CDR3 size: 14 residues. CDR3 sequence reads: CAISTGTGFYEQYF. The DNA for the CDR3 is TGTGCCATCAGTACCGGGACAGGTTTTTACGAGCAGTACTTC.

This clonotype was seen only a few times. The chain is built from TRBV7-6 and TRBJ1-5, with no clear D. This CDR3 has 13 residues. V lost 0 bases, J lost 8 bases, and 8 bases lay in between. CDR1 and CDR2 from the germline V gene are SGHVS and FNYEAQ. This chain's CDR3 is CASSLAPIEPQHF. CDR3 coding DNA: TGTGCCAGCAGCTTAGCCCCAATCGAGCCCCAGCATTTT.

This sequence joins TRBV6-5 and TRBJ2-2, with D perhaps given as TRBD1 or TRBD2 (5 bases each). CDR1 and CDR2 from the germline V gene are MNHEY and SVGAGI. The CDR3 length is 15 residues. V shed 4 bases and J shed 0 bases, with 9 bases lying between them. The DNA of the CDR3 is TGTGCCAGCAGTTGGGGGAGTACGAACACCGGGGAGCTGTTTTTT. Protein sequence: CASSWGSTNTGELFF.

The CDR3 DNA reads as TGCGCCAGCAGTGCACGGGGGGATACGCAGTATTTT. Protein product: CASSARGDTQYF. The genes are TRBV10-1 and TRBJ2-3; D is possibly TRBD2 (6 bases). Per the germline V gene, CDR1 is WNHNN and CDR2 is SYGVQD (reference sequence). This CDR3 contains 12 residues. The V gene lost 4 bases and the J gene lost 6 bases, with 8 bases spanning the gap.

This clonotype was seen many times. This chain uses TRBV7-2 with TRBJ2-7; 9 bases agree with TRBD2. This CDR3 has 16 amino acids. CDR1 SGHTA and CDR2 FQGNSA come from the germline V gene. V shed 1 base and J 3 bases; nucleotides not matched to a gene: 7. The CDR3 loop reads CASSLGGRTSVYEQYF. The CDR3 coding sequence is TGTGCCAGCAGCTTAGGCGGGAGGACTAGCGTCTACGAGCAGTACTTC.

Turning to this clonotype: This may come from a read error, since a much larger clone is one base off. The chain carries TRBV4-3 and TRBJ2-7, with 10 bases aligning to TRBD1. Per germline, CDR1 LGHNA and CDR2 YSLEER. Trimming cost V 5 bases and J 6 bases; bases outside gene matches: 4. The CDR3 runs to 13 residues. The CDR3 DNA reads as TGCGCCAGCAGCGGGACAGGGGTAGGCGAGCAGTACTTC. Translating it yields CASSGTGVGEQYF.